These 29 T cell receptor beta chains were sequenced from one sample in a study of human T cells and chemical hapten exposure. TCRdb independently ran MiXCR on the RACE reads; one entry per CDR3 protein. The sample contains 35,000 to 50,000 distinct CDR3 sequences, about 4.5% of which appear only once. Documented time point: healthy volunteer bleed at 2 weeks. Whole blood, unfractionated, served as the material for total RNA extraction. Sequencing was carried out using whole blood. The receptors were sampled from a female donor in good health. Some clones in this sample may be carry-over from other donors' samples.

This clonotype came up a few times. V and J are TRBV5-1 and TRBJ2-7, with D possibly being TRBD2 (5 bases). The CDR3 has 15 residues. Germline V CDR1 and CDR2: SGHRS, YFSETQ. Trimming cost V 0 bases and J 2 bases, with 12 bases left between them. The CDR3 DNA reads TGCGCCAGCAGCTTGGAGTCGGGAACAGCCTACGAGCAGTACTTC. This translates into CASSLESGTAYEQYF.

This sequence joins TRBV29-1 and TRBJ1-4; TRBD1 aligns across 8 bases. V lost 5 bases and J lost 8; bases outside the gene matches: 7. CDR1 is SQVTM, CDR2 ANQGSEA, per germline. The CDR3 is 13 amino acids. The CDR3 DNA is TGCAGCGTTCAGGGACAGGCTTACGAAAAACTGTTTTTT. Amino acid sequence: CSVQGQAYEKLFF.

This clonotype was detected ten times or more. This sequence joins TRBV5-4 and TRBJ2-5; 9 nucleotides line up with TRBD1. Germline trimming cut 4 bases from V and 2 bases from J; bases unmatched to any gene: 6. CDR3 length equals 15 residues. From germline, CDR1 is SGHNT and CDR2 YYREEE (reference sequence). CDR3 amino acids: CASSLEGQGQETQYF. In DNA form, the CDR3 reads TGTGCCAGCAGCCTGGAGGGACAGGGTCAAGAGACCCAGTACTTC.

This clonotype appeared a few times. J is TRBJ2-7 and V is TRBV12-3 or TRBV12-4, with 12 bases matching TRBD2. V shed 6 bases, J shed 4 bases, and the junction held 7 bases outside the gene matches. The CDR3 has 15 residues. The CDR3 DNA follows: TGTGCCAGCAGCCTCGGACTAGCGGGGAAATACGAGCAGTACTTC. Protein sequence: CASSLGLAGKYEQYF.

This rearrangement joins TRBV5-6 to TRBJ1-1; D unresolved. The V gene lost 3 bases and the J gene lost 0 bases, with 6 bases spanning the gap. Germline CDR1 is SGHDT and CDR2 is YYEEEE. The CDR3 consists of 13 residues. The CDR3 sequence is CASSSDLNTEAFF. CDR3 in DNA: TGTGCCAGCAGCTCCGACCTGAACACTGAAGCTTTCTTT. Filled out from reference TRBV5-6 and TRBJ1-1, the complete variable domain reads DAGVTQSPTHLIKTRGQQVTLRCSPKSGHDTVSWYQQALGQGPQFIFQYYEEEERQRGNFPDRFSGHQFPNYSSELNVNALLLGDSALYLCASSSDLNTEAFFGQGTRLTVV.

In its sample, this clonotype was seen many times. The chain joins TRBV28 to TRBJ1-1; D is perhaps TRBD1 (5 bases). V lost 0 bases and J lost 6, with 5 bases in between. CDR1 is MDHEN and CDR2 is SYDVKM in the germline V gene. CDR3 length: 12 residues. CDR3 sequence (DNA): TGTGCCAGCAGTTTATGGGGGGCTGAAGCTTTCTTT. It is translated as CASSLWGAEAFF.

The chain recombines TRBV6-1 with TRBJ2-7; D is perhaps TRBD1 or TRBD2 (5 bases each). The CDR3 is 14 residues long. Germline V lookup: CDR1 MNHNS, CDR2 SASEGT. Trimming left V 6 bases short and J 2 bases short, with 14 bases between. The CDR3 here is CASSYRDGPYEQYF. CDR3 nucleotide sequence: TGTGCCAGCAGCTACCGGGACGGTCCCTACGAGCAGTACTTC.

This clonotype was detected ten times or more. The chain is built from TRBV20-1 and TRBJ2-1; TRBD1 aligns across 7 bases. Germline CDR1 and CDR2: DFQATT and SNEGSKA (reference sequence). V lost 0 bases to trimming and J lost 4 bases; unmatched junction nucleotides: 3. The CDR3 covers 14 residues. For the CDR3, the DNA is TGCAGTGCTAGAGATCCGGACAGGTACAATGAGCAGTTCTTC. Encoded protein: CSARDPDRYNEQFF.

A note on this clonotype: The junction and the germline gene differ at one end; a read error may be behind it. The genes are TRBV20-1 and TRBJ1-1, with D unresolved. Germline V lookup: CDR1 DFQATT, CDR2 SNEGSKA (reference sequence). There are 13 residues in the CDR3. The CDR3 DNA follows: TGCAGTGCTAGAGGGGGAGGCAAGACTGAAGCTTCCTTT. Translating it yields CSARGGGKTEASF.

In its sample, this clonotype was seen many times. J is TRBJ1-1 and V is TRBV2; 7 bases align to TRBD1. Germline loops: CDR1 SNHLY, CDR2 FYNNEI. The CDR3 extends over 16 amino acids. With V trimmed by 4 bases and J by 5 bases, 13 bases remained unmatched. The chain's CDR3 is CASSGQVTGAGTEAFF. For the CDR3, the DNA is TGTGCCAGCAGTGGTCAGGTAACAGGGGCCGGTACTGAAGCTTTCTTT.

There are many counts of this clonotype. This chain uses TRBV7-8 with TRBJ2-7, with 9 bases fitting TRBD1. CDR3 size: 15 residues. The V gene end was trimmed by 5 bases and the J gene end by 0 bases; junction bases not matched to a gene: 5. Germline assignment: CDR1 SGHVS and CDR2 FQNEAQ. The CDR3 DNA reads TGTGCCAGCAGCCCCGGGACAGGGAGCTCCTACGAGCAGTACTTC. Translated: CASSPGTGSSYEQYF.

As concerns this clonotype: Being one base from a much bigger clone, this may be a read error. The gene calls are TRBV29-1 and TRBJ2-7; D call uncertain. This CDR3 is 14 amino acids long. Germline lookup yields CDR1 SQVTM and CDR2 ANQGSEA. The V and J ends lost 1 base and 2 bases respectively, with 12 bases between them. This chain's CDR3 is CSVEVGQPAYEQYF. The CDR3 coding sequence is TGCAGCGTTGAAGTCGGCCAGCCCGCCTACGAGCAGTACTTC.

Ten or more counts support this clonotype. The chain recombines TRBV7-7 with TRBJ2-5, with D perhaps TRBD2 (5 bases). Trimming removed 1 base from V and 2 bases from J, with 14 bases in between. The germline gives CDR1 SSHAT, CDR2 FNYEAQ (reference sequence). This CDR3 is built from 16 residues. Here the CDR3 reads CASSLGGAGYQETQYF. The CDR3 nucleotides are TGTGCCAGCAGCTTAGGAGGTGCGGGCTATCAAGAGACCCAGTACTTC.

In this sample, this clonotype turned up many times. The chain couples TRBV18 to TRBJ2-2; D ambiguous. The CDR3 has 18 residues. Trimming took off 1 base at V and 4 bases at J, with 19 bases between the two ends. Germline V gene lookup returns CDR1 KGHSH and CDR2 LQKENI. The CDR3 is CASSPRSLSPGITGELFF. CDR3 in DNA: TGTGCCAGCTCACCACGGTCGCTAAGTCCCGGAATCACCGGGGAGCTGTTTTTT.

The genes are TRBV20-1 and TRBJ2-3, with 7 bases matching TRBD2. J gave up 0 bases and V 6 bases, and 3 bases lay outside the gene matches. Germline V CDR1 and CDR2: DFQATT, SNEGSKA (reference sequence). CDR3 length: 13 residues. The CDR3 region has the DNA TGCAGTGCCCCGGGACTAAGCACAGATACGCAGTATTTT. Translation gives CSAPGLSTDTQYF.

This clonotype showed up many times. V gene TRBV6-5 combines with J gene TRBJ2-3; TRBD2 matches 12 bases. V lost 2 bases and J lost 4; bases outside the gene matches: 1. This CDR3 comprises 15 residues. Germline V gene data show CDR1 as MNHEY and CDR2 as SVGAGI. This chain's CDR3 is CASSYTSGGPDTQYF. Here the CDR3 DNA reads TGTGCCAGCAGTTACACTAGCGGGGGGCCAGATACGCAGTATTTT.

Comment on this clonotype: A much larger clone lies one base from this, so it may be a read error. The V gene is TRBV25-1, the J gene TRBJ1-1; tentatively, D is TRBD1 (6 bases). Germline V CDR1 and CDR2: MGHDK, SYGVNS. The CDR3 extends over 14 amino acids. DNA for the CDR3: TGTGCCAGCACTCCGGGACATATGAACACTGAAGCTTTGTTT. It is translated as CASTPGHMNTEALF.

This clonotype was recorded at least ten times. This chain uses TRBV28 with TRBJ2-7, with D unclear. Germline CDR1 reads MDHEN; CDR2 reads SYDVKM. V shed 6 bases and J shed 0 bases, with 9 bases lying between them. This CDR3 is 13 amino acids long. The CDR3 is CASSGTDSYEQYF. The CDR3 region has the DNA TGTGCCAGCAGCGGAACAGACTCCTACGAGCAGTACTTC.

In this sample, this clonotype turned up many times. The junction departs from germline at one end; a sequencing error may be responsible. This rearrangement joins TRBV5-5 to TRBJ2-5, with D possibly TRBD2 on 5 matching bases. This CDR3 has 13 amino acids. In germline, CDR1 is SGHKS, CDR2 YYEKEE (reference sequence). CDR3 residues: CASSLDPGETQYF. The CDR3 DNA reads as TGTGCCAGCAGTTTGGACCCGGGGGAGACCCAGTACTTC.

This clonotype was seen repeatedly, ten times or more. The rearrangement uses TRBV14 and TRBJ2-7; 8 bases are a match to TRBD1. The CDR3 is made up of 13 amino acids. V was clipped by 1 base and J by 6 bases; unmatched bases: 2. Germline V gene sequence: CDR1 SGHDN, CDR2 FVKESK. CDR3 in DNA: TGTGCCAGCAGCCAAGTACAGGGGGGCGAGCAGTACTTC. As protein: CASSQVQGGEQYF.

This clonotype was found many times. V and J are TRBV3-1 and TRBJ2-3; D remains ambiguous. V was cut by 1 base and J by 3 bases, with 5 bases left in between. Germline lookup yields CDR1 LGHDT and CDR2 YNNKEL (reference sequence). CDR3 size: 13 residues. The CDR3: CASSQVLTDTQYF. CDR3 DNA: TGTGCCAGCAGCCAAGTATTAACAGATACGCAGTATTTT.

This clonotype was seen ten or more times. The CDR3 DNA reads TGCAGTGCTAGAGGGGGGGACAGGGGGCTAGTTTCACCCCTCCACTTT. Translation gives CSARGGDRGLVSPLHF. The gene calls are TRBV20-1 and TRBJ1-6; TRBD1 aligns across 12 bases. J was trimmed by 9 bases and V by 1 base; bases with no gene match: 7. CDR1 is DFQATT and CDR2 is SNEGSKA in the germline V gene (reference sequence). The CDR3 spans 16 residues.

This clonotype was counted many times. The rearrangement links TRBV6-2 or TRBV6-3 to TRBJ1-1; D gene uncertain. Germline CDR1 and CDR2: MNHEY and SVGEGT. This CDR3 spans 11 amino acids. V was trimmed by 0 bases and J by 8 bases, leaving 4 bases between them. This CDR3 is CASSYSAEAFF. The CDR3 nucleotides read TGTGCCAGCAGTTACTCGGCCGAAGCTTTCTTT.

This clonotype came up many times. The V call is TRBV3-1, the J call TRBJ2-5; 8 bases are shared with TRBD2. V lost 4 bases, J lost 2 bases, and 6 bases stayed unmatched. This CDR3 contains 15 residues. CDR1 and CDR2 from the germline V gene are LGHDT and YNNKEL (reference sequence). The CDR3 protein is CASSPRGALQETQYF. DNA for the CDR3: TGTGCCAGCAGCCCGCGGGGGGCCCTACAAGAGACCCAGTACTTC.

The sample holds many counts of this clonotype. The chain uses TRBV7-8 and TRBJ1-2; TRBD1 agrees at 7 bases. The germline CDR1 and CDR2 sequences are SGHVS and FQNEAQ. After removal of 5 bases from V and 8 bases from J, the junction contained 8 bases not matched to a gene. This CDR3 has 13 amino acids. The CDR3 spells CASSRITGDGYTF. In nucleotides, the CDR3 is TGTGCCAGCAGCCGGATTACAGGGGACGGCTACACCTTC. Together with reference TRBV7-8 and TRBJ1-2, the CDR3 gives the full variable domain: GAGVSQSPRYKVAKRGQDVALRCDPISGHVSLFWYQQALGQGPEFLTYFQNEAQLDKSGLPSDRFFAERPEGSVSTLKIQRTQQEDSAVYLCASSRITGDGYTFGSGTRLTVV.

This clonotype was counted many times. The chain couples TRBV10-3 to TRBJ2-1; tentatively, D is TRBD1 (5 bases). This CDR3 has 12 amino acids. CDR1 is ENHRY, CDR2 SYGVKD, per germline. Trimming cost V 2 bases and J 7 bases, with 6 bases left between them. The DNA for the CDR3 is TGTGCCATCAGTGAGCAGGGTAATGAGCAGTTCTTC. Amino acid sequence: CAISEQGNEQFF.

At least ten counts were recorded for this clonotype. V usage is TRBV10-3 and J usage is TRBJ2-7; the D is unclear. Trimming shortened V by 0 bases and J by 9 bases, and 12 bases separated the two germline ends. CDR1 and CDR2 from the germline V gene are ENHRY and SYGVKD. CDR3 length equals 13 residues. CDR3 in amino acids: CAISESGGGGQYF. The CDR3 DNA follows: TGTGCCATCAGTGAGTCTGGCGGCGGCGGGCAGTACTTC.

This clonotype was recorded many times. V usage is TRBV12-5 and J usage is TRBJ1-1; D perhaps matches TRBD1 (6 bases). This CDR3 has 15 amino acids. Trimming took 8 bases from V and 3 from J, leaving 19 bases between them. CDR1 LGHNT and CDR2 FRNRAP come from the germline V gene. The CDR3, as DNA: TGTGCTAGTCGCGCCTGGGGGGGGCAGGACACTGAAGCTTTCTTT. It specifies CASRAWGGQDTEAFF.

This clonotype was seen many times. This rearrangement joins TRBV5-1 to TRBJ1-1; 10 bases agree with TRBD1. The V and J ends lost 4 bases and 4 bases, in that order; junction bases with no gene match: 4. The length of the CDR3 is 14 residues. The germline gives CDR1 SGHRS, CDR2 YFSETQ. CDR3 bases: TGCGCCAGCAGCCCCAGGACAGGGGGCACTGAAGCTTTCTTT. It translates to CASSPRTGGTEAFF.